This T cell receptor (beta chain) was profiled in a study of T cells in Graves' hyperthyroidism and ophthalmopathy. J lost 1 base, V lost 8 bases, and 7 bases had no gene match. The CDR3 consists of 14 residues. Germline loops: CDR1 MNHEY, CDR2 SMNVEV (reference sequence). Amplification of TCR beta CDR3 regions used RNA as the template. HTBI primers drove first-round RT-PCR of the TCR CDR3. TCRdb called the multiplex PCR reads again in MiXCR, with one record for every CDR3 protein. The sample carries hundreds of thousands of distinct CDR3 sequences, approximately 18% recorded once. The sequence derives from a woman aged 50 to 60 with Graves' hyperthyroidism that later progressed to Graves' ophthalmopathy. This chain connects TRBV27 to TRBJ1-1; 7 positions agree with TRBD1. Sequenced: blood. CDR3 sequence reads: CASCLDRENTEAFF. The CDR3, as DNA: TGTGCCAGCTGTCTTGACAGGGAGAACACTGAAGCTTTCTTT.